The clone carrying this T cell receptor (beta chain) showed up many times. RNA transcripts served as template for amplifying TCR beta CDR3 sequences. The authors performed first-round RT-PCR with HTBI primers and then a second-round multiplex PCR. TCRdb fed the multiplex PCR reads into MiXCR, producing one record per CDR3 protein. Among under 350,000 distinct CDR3 sequences listed, roughly 15% were seen once. Per germline, CDR1 MNHEY and CDR2 SVGEGT. The CDR3 covers 14 residues. This record belongs to a study of Graves' ophthalmopathy and Graves' hyperthyroidism. As for the study in general: Upon initial diagnosis and before any treatment, peripheral blood was collected.

The source material was peripheral blood. This receptor was obtained from an adult man with Graves' ophthalmopathy. The chain has TRBV6-2 or TRBV6-3 and TRBJ2-7; a weak D match, TRBD2 (6 bases). CDR3 nucleotides: TGTGCAAGCGGGTTGGTGGGACGACCCTACGAGCAGTACTTC. As protein: CASGLVGRPYEQYF.